These 18 T cell receptor beta chains were sequenced from one sample in a study of OX40 agonist ivuxolimab in advanced cancers. The method was immunoSEQ multiplex PCR; TCRdb's version includes in-frame clones alone and lacks a portion of them. Of some 70,000 clones listed, roughly 90% are singletons. The sample consisted of CD4+ or CD8+ T cells sorted from blood, taken in a trial of the OX40 agonist ivuxolimab. The receptors originated from an adult with an advanced solid tumor such as melanoma, head and neck, liver or kidney cancer.

The genes are TRBV5-6 and TRBJ1-5, with D unresolved. This CDR3 has 17 residues. The V gene's germline CDR1 is SGHDT and CDR2 YYEEEE. Trimming took off 1 base at V and 4 bases at J, with 18 bases between the two ends. CDR3 sequence reads: CASSLLGRRVGNQPQHF. In DNA, the CDR3 is TGTGCCAGCAGCTTGTTAGGGCGTCGGGTGGGAAATCAGCCCCAGCATTTT.

The chain recombines TRBV7-9 with TRBJ1-2; 10 bases are a match to TRBD1. CDR1 is SEHNR, CDR2 FQNEAQ, per germline (reference sequence). There are 18 residues in the CDR3. The junction had 11 bases not matched to a gene; V was cut back by 1 base and J by 3 bases. The CDR3 sequence is CASSLEREDRGSYYGYTF. As DNA, the CDR3 is TGTGCCAGCAGCTTAGAACGGGAGGACAGGGGGTCATACTATGGCTACACCTTC.

V is TRBV11-3 and J is TRBJ1-6; possibly TRBD1 for D (5 bases). V lost 5 bases, J lost 12 bases, and 20 bases lay in between. This CDR3 has 15 amino acids. Germline V lookup: CDR1 SGHNT, CDR2 YENEEA. This CDR3 reads CASSHGGTGIRPLHF. The CDR3 DNA sequence: TGTGCCAGCAGCCACGGAGGGACCGGGATACGACCCCTCCACTTT.

V gene TRBV6-5 combines with J gene TRBJ1-1; D ambiguous. Trimming removed 3 bases at V and 11 bases at J, with 10 bases between. Germline-derived CDR1 and CDR2 are MNHEY and SVGAGI. This CDR3 has 11 residues. The CDR3 region has the DNA TGTGCCAGCAGTTATAAGGAGATGGCTTTCTTT. It encodes CASSYKEMAFF.

This chain connects TRBV6-6 to TRBJ1-3, with 8 bases fitting TRBD1. V trimming: 5 bases; J trimming: 0 bases; junction bases outside the gene matches: 3. Germline values: CDR1 MNHNY, CDR2 SVGAGI (reference sequence). There are 15 residues in the CDR3. The CDR3 DNA reads TGTGCCAGCAGTAGACAGGGGAGCTCTGGAAACACCATATATTTT. This encodes CASSRQGSSGNTIYF.

The V call is TRBV11-3, the J call TRBJ1-1, with D perhaps TRBD1 (6 bases). The CDR3 is made up of 14 amino acids. V lost 7 bases and J 4 bases, leaving 16 bases between the germline ends. Germline loops: CDR1 SGHNT, CDR2 YENEEA. Here the CDR3 reads CASNLQGRSTEAFF. CDR3 nucleotide sequence: TGTGCCAGCAACCTTCAGGGGAGGTCCACTGAAGCTTTCTTT.

This clone was counted only a few times. This chain connects TRBV2 to TRBJ2-5, with D tentatively TRBD1 (6 bases). The CDR3 spans 12 residues. V lost 4 bases to trimming and J lost 5 bases, with 8 bases between them. The germline gives CDR1 SNHLY, CDR2 FYNNEI. CDR3 amino acids: CASSAGAETQYF. CDR3 nucleotides: TGTGCCAGCAGTGCAGGGGCTGAGACCCAGTACTTC.

In its sample, this clone was seen once. The CDR3 sequence is CASSSRQGNTEAFF. The CDR3 DNA reads TGTGCCAGCAGCTCCCGACAGGGGAACACTGAAGCTTTCTTT. The chain couples TRBV11-3 to TRBJ1-1; 7 nucleotides agree with TRBD1. CDR1 is SGHNT, CDR2 YENEEA, per germline. The V and J ends lost 4 bases and 1 base, in that order; junction bases with no gene match: 3. CDR3 size: 14 residues.

The chain links TRBV5-4 to TRBJ1-1, with a possible D match to TRBD1 (5 bases). Trimming stripped 0 bases from V and 11 bases from J, with 23 bases between. The CDR3 sequence is 16 residues long. Germline V gene sequence: CDR1 SGHNT, CDR2 YYREEE (reference sequence). CDR3 in DNA: TGTGCCAGCAGCTTGGCCGGCGACAGCCGGGGGTTGAGGGCTTTCTTT. It yields the protein CASSLAGDSRGLRAFF.

J is TRBJ1-5 and V is TRBV4-3; D uncertain. The CDR3 loop spans 12 amino acids. The V end lost 0 bases, the J end lost 6 bases, and 3 bases lay between the germline ends. Looked up from germline, CDR1 is LGHNA and CDR2 is YSLEER. The DNA for the CDR3 is TGCGCCAGCAGCCAAGAACGTCAGCCCCAGCATTTT. It translates to CASSQERQPQHF.

This clone was counted a few times. The chain has TRBV20-1 and TRBJ1-3; D is ambiguous. Trimming left V 5 bases short and J 4 bases short, with 6 bases between. The CDR3 consists of 11 residues. Germline lookup yields CDR1 DFQATT and CDR2 SNEGSKA (reference sequence). The chain's CDR3 is CSAFQGNTIYF. The CDR3, as DNA: TGCAGTGCTTTTCAAGGAAACACCATATATTTT.

The genes are TRBV14 and TRBJ2-1; D gene ambiguous. Germline V lookup: CDR1 SGHDN, CDR2 FVKESK. Trimming left V 1 base short and J 5 bases short, with 9 bases between. CDR3 size: 14 residues. CDR3 DNA sequence: TGTGCCAGCAGCCAAGGTTCCGCAAACAATGAGCAGTTCTTC. Translated, it gives CASSQGSANNEQFF.

The chain is built from TRBV27 and TRBJ2-2, with TRBD1 identical over 8 bases. Germline CDR1 MNHEY, CDR2 SMNVEV (reference sequence). J was trimmed by 3 bases and V by 4 bases; bases with no gene match: 16. The CDR3 totals 19 residues. The CDR3: CASSSGTGGWSGDTGELFF. As DNA, the CDR3 is TGTGCCAGCAGTTCAGGGACAGGAGGGTGGTCCGGGGACACCGGGGAGCTGTTTTTT.

V gene TRBV5-1 combines with J gene TRBJ1-2; 7 bases fit TRBD1. From germline, CDR1 is SGHRS and CDR2 YFSETQ. Trimming at V came to 0 bases and at J to 7 bases, leaving 6 bases not matched to a gene. The CDR3 loop spans 14 amino acids. DNA of the CDR3: TGCGCCAGCAGCTTGGGACAGGGTTTGGGTGGCTACACCTTC. This translates into CASSLGQGLGGYTF.

The V and J genes are TRBV7-2 and TRBJ1-6, with 7 bases identical to TRBD1. Per the germline V gene, CDR1 is SGHTA and CDR2 is FQGNSA. Unmatched junction bases numbered 9, after V lost 3 bases and J lost 13 bases. The CDR3 has 14 residues. The CDR3 coding sequence is TGTGCCAGCAGCTTGGGACAGACCAGGGGGCCCCTCCACTTT. It yields the protein CASSLGQTRGPLHF.

This chain links TRBV5-1 with TRBJ2-1; D is possibly TRBD1 or TRBD2 (6 bases each). The CDR3 extends over 12 amino acids. V lost 0 bases, J lost 9 bases, and 7 bases lay in between. Germline values: CDR1 SGHRS, CDR2 YFSETQ. CDR3 amino acids: CASSLEGGEQFF. DNA of the CDR3: TGCGCCAGCAGCTTGGAGGGGGGTGAGCAGTTCTTC.

The V call is TRBV5-1, the J call TRBJ2-3, with TRBD1 matching over 7 bases. The CDR3 sequence is 16 residues long. Germline CDR1 is SGHRS and CDR2 is YFSETQ. The V and J ends lost 0 bases and 2 bases, in that order; junction bases with no gene match: 6. Here the CDR3 reads CASSLGAGGFTDTQYF. CDR3 DNA sequence: TGCGCCAGCAGCTTGGGTGCAGGGGGTTTCACAGATACGCAGTATTTT. Using reference TRBV5-1 and TRBJ2-3 for the parts outside the CDR3, the full variable domain is KAGVTQTPRYLIKTRGQQVTLSCSPISGHRSVSWYQQTPGQGLQFLFEYFSETQRNKGNFPGRFSGRQFSNSRSEMNVSTLELGDSALYLCASSLGAGGFTDTQYFGPGTRLTVL.

V usage is TRBV9 and J usage is TRBJ2-2; the D call may be TRBD1 or TRBD2 (5 bases each). CDR3 length equals 16 residues. Trimming took off 0 bases at V and 6 bases at J, with 15 bases between the two ends. Germline lookup yields CDR1 SGDLS and CDR2 YYNGEE. CDR3 nucleotide sequence: TGTGCCAGCAGCGTAGCCGAGGGGCCAATCGCCGGGGAGCTGTTTTTT. It translates to CASSVAEGPIAGELFF.